Following are 25 T cell receptor beta chains from one sample sequenced in a study of persistence of HIV-infected CD4 T cells (dated by TCRdb to 2020 to 2021). Read against the paper, the sample's treatment or condition label means: suppressive antiretroviral therapy. As a nonspecific positive control representing the CD4+ T cell repertoire, cells were stimulated with anti-CD3/anti-CD28 magnetic beads. Sorting of responding CD4+ T cells was based on upregulation of both CD40 ligand and CD69. The immunoSEQ hsTCRB assay version 4, run in survey mode, was used to sequence TCRbeta repertoires from genomic DNA. Held by TCRdb, this immuneACCESS table contains in-frame sequences only and omits some clones. Under half of the omission traces to an unresolved V gene where checked; the cause of the rest is unknown. The sample records about 43,000 clones, around 92% of which are singletons. The top ten clonotypes cover approximately 1% of the sample.

Their antigens remain unidentified. The material sequenced was CD4+ T cells sorted from PBMCs after roughly 17-hour stimulation, taken from a patient who received antiretroviral therapy. The cell subset or site label on this specimen signifies: CD40L+CD69+ CD4 T cells responding to anti-CD3/anti-CD28 beads, representing the overall repertoire. The receptors here all came from an adult man with HIV who was CMV-seropositive.

The CDR3 bases are TGTGCCAGCAGCGCTACTACAACTAATGAAAAACTGTTTTTT. It yields the protein CASSATTTNEKLFF. This rearrangement joins TRBV9 to TRBJ1-4; D call uncertain. Germline CDR1 SGDLS, CDR2 YYNGEE. The CDR3 is made up of 14 amino acids. V was pared by 3 bases and J by 0 bases, with 6 bases between. Variable domain in full (rest from reference TRBV9 and TRBJ1-4): DSGVTQTPKHLITATGQRVTLRCSPRSGDLSVYWYQQSLDQGLQFLIQYYNGEERAKGNILERFSAQQFPDLHSELNLSSLELGDSALYFCASSATTTNEKLFFGSGTQLSVL.

This chain uses TRBV15 with TRBJ2-2; 7 nucleotides agree with TRBD1. Germline loops: CDR1 LNHNV, CDR2 YYDKDF (reference sequence). Trimming removed 5 bases from V and 7 bases from J; junction bases left unmatched: 10. There are 15 residues in the CDR3. The CDR3 here is CATSPRKGASGELFF. CDR3 nucleotides: TGTGCCACCAGCCCTAGAAAGGGGGCGAGCGGGGAGCTGTTTTTT.

The J gene is TRBJ2-7, the V gene TRBV12-2; whether TRBD1, the table's D call, matches the DNA was not checked. TRBV12-2 is shown as a pseudogene. The CDR3 consists of 16 residues. CDR3 sequence (DNA): TGTGCAAGTCGCTTAGCGCAGAGGGACAGGACCTACGAGCAGTACTTC. Translation: CASRLAQRDRTYEQYF.

The chain links TRBV28 to TRBJ2-7; TRBD1 matches at 8 bases. Trimming cost V 4 bases and J 0 bases; bases outside gene matches: 5. Per germline, CDR1 MDHEN and CDR2 SYDVKM. This CDR3 comprises 15 residues. The CDR3 region has the DNA TGTGCCAGCAGTTCCTCCGGGACAGGCTCCTACGAGCAGTACTTC. Amino acids: CASSSSGTGSYEQYF. The variable domain in full, completed from reference TRBV28 and TRBJ2-7, reads DVKVTQSSRYLVKRTGEKVFLECVQDMDHENMFWYRQDPGLGLRLIYFSYDVKMKEKGDIPEGYSVSREKKERFSLILESASTNQTSMYLCASSSSGTGSYEQYFGPGTRLTVT.

The CDR3: CASSPIKGGGTEAFF. The CDR3, as DNA: TGTGCCAGCTCCCCGATTAAAGGGGGCGGGACTGAAGCTTTCTTT. The chain joins TRBV18 to TRBJ1-1; 7 nucleotides line up with TRBD1. Germline assignment: CDR1 KGHSH and CDR2 LQKENI. CDR3 length: 15 amino acids. Trimming at V came to 6 bases and at J to 5 bases, leaving 12 bases not matched to a gene.

The chain carries TRBV18 and TRBJ2-7, with TRBD1 matching over 9 bases. The CDR3 runs to 16 residues. CDR1 and CDR2 (germline): KGHSH, LQKENI. The V segment lost 6 bases and the J segment 2 bases; nucleotides outside the gene matches: 11. The CDR3 region is CASSSKGQGRAYEQYF. Here the CDR3 DNA reads TGTGCCAGCTCGAGTAAGGGACAGGGAAGGGCCTACGAGCAGTACTTC. The full variable domain, in which reference TRBV18 and TRBJ2-7 provide the parts outside the CDR3, is NAGVMQNPRHLVRRRGQEARLRCSPMKGHSHVYWYRQLPEEGLKFMVYLQKENIIDESGMPKERFSAEFPKEGPSILRIQQVVRGDSAAYFCASSSKGQGRAYEQYFGPGTRLTVT.

The genes are TRBV6-5 and TRBJ2-4; 8 nucleotides align to TRBD2. The V segment lost 5 bases and the J segment 11 bases; nucleotides outside the gene matches: 8. From germline, CDR1 is MNHEY and CDR2 SVGAGI. The CDR3 totals 13 residues. The CDR3 nucleotides are TGTGCCAGCAGTACTCCGGGACTAGAGGTTCAGTACTTC. Amino acid sequence: CASSTPGLEVQYF.

The rearrangement uses TRBV6-1 and TRBJ1-5; D is unclear. In germline, CDR1 is MNHNS, CDR2 SASEGT. Trimming shortened V by 1 base and J by 7 bases, and 11 bases separated the two germline ends. The CDR3 has 14 residues. The DNA of the CDR3 is TGTGCCAGCAGTGAAGTTCGGGTAGGACAGCCCCAGCATTTT. Amino acids: CASSEVRVGQPQHF.

This rearrangement joins TRBV5-6 to TRBJ2-7; 9 bases are shared with TRBD2. V trimming: 0 bases; J trimming: 4 bases; junction bases outside the gene matches: 8. CDR1 is SGHDT, CDR2 YYEEEE, per germline. The CDR3 loop spans 16 amino acids. CDR3 nucleotide sequence: TGTGCCAGCAGCTTGGGGGGACTAGCAAGGGAATACGAGCAGTACTTC. This translates into CASSLGGLAREYEQYF.

The chain carries TRBV28 and TRBJ1-5, with 9 bases aligning to TRBD1. The CDR3 totals 17 residues. V shed 6 bases, J shed 1 base, and the junction held 10 bases outside the gene matches. Germline lookup yields CDR1 MDHEN and CDR2 SYDVKM. The CDR3 region is CASRPSGQGGSNQPQHF. The CDR3 DNA sequence: TGTGCCAGCAGACCTTCGGGACAGGGCGGGAGCAATCAGCCCCAGCATTTT.

The gene calls are TRBV27 and TRBJ1-5; a weak D match, TRBD1 (5 bases). CDR3 length: 15 residues. Germline loops: CDR1 MNHEY, CDR2 SMNVEV (reference sequence). V was shortened by 3 bases and J by 3 bases, with 12 bases between the two germline ends. DNA for the CDR3: TGTGCCAGCAGTTTCGGGCAGGGTGCCAATCAGCCCCAGCATTTT. This encodes CASSFGQGANQPQHF.

This chain uses TRBV9 with TRBJ1-6; D is undetermined. This CDR3 spans 12 amino acids. V was pared by 2 bases and J by 14 bases, with 11 bases between. Germline CDR1 and CDR2: SGDLS and YYNGEE. CDR3 loop: CASSVGSGTLHF. CDR3 nucleotide sequence: TGTGCCAGCAGCGTGGGTAGCGGGACCCTCCACTTT.

The table lists this clone with a count of one. The J gene is TRBJ2-1, the V gene TRBV5-6; D gene unclear. The CDR3 loop spans 14 amino acids. Germline V gene sequence: CDR1 SGHDT, CDR2 YYEEEE. The ends were cut back, 10 bases at V and 0 bases at J, with 14 bases in the middle. CDR3 nucleotide sequence: TGTGCCTCAGGTTCTCCGAGCTCCTACAATGAGCAGTTCTTC. Its protein is CASGSPSSYNEQFF.

V and J are TRBV10-1 and TRBJ1-1; 7 bases align to TRBD1. The germline V gene encodes CDR1 WNHNN and CDR2 SYGVQD (reference sequence). After removal of 1 base from V and 1 base from J, the junction contained 3 bases not matched to a gene. The CDR3 covers 15 residues. The CDR3 region is CASSELRGPNTEAFF. For the CDR3, the DNA is TGCGCCAGCAGTGAGTTAAGGGGGCCGAACACTGAAGCTTTCTTT.

The rearrangement joins TRBV5-1 to TRBJ2-2, with 7 positions matching TRBD1. Unmatched junction bases numbered 9, after V lost 3 bases and J lost 4 bases. Germline-derived CDR1 and CDR2 are SGHRS and YFSETQ. The CDR3 runs to 16 residues. The CDR3 nucleotides are TGCGCCAGCAGCTCCCTCCCCGACAGGGTCACCGGGGAGCTGTTTTTT. Translating it yields CASSSLPDRVTGELFF.

This chain uses TRBV29-1 with TRBJ1-2; 10 bases align to TRBD1. The V gene end was trimmed by 5 bases and the J gene end by 0 bases; junction bases not matched to a gene: 3. The V gene's germline CDR1 is SQVTM and CDR2 ANQGSEA. The length of the CDR3 is 14 residues. The CDR3 reads CSVMDRGSNYGYTF. The CDR3 nucleotides are TGCAGCGTTATGGACAGGGGGTCTAACTATGGCTACACCTTC.

This chain links TRBV5-6 with TRBJ1-5; D is undetermined. CDR3 length: 15 amino acids. Per germline, CDR1 SGHDT and CDR2 YYEEEE. Deletions cut 0 bases from V and 0 bases from J, with 7 bases between. CDR3 loop: CASSLGQFSNQPQHF. The DNA for the CDR3 is TGTGCCAGCAGCTTGGGTCAGTTTAGCAATCAGCCCCAGCATTTT.

The V call is TRBV28, the J call TRBJ1-6; no definite D call. V was trimmed by 7 bases and J by 7 bases, leaving 17 bases between them. CDR1 and CDR2 (germline): MDHEN, SYDVKM. The CDR3 length is 15 residues. The CDR3 DNA follows: TGTGCCAGCATCACGCCGGGCCGAGGGAATTCACCCCTCCACTTT. The encoded protein is CASITPGRGNSPLHF. Full variable domain (remainder filled in from reference TRBV28 and TRBJ1-6): DVKVTQSSRYLVKRTGEKVFLECVQDMDHENMFWYRQDPGLGLRLIYFSYDVKMKEKGDIPEGYSVSREKKERFSLILESASTNQTSMYLCASITPGRGNSPLHFGNGTRLTVT.

V usage is TRBV3-1 (or the pseudogene TRBV3-2) and J usage is TRBJ2-4; D not resolved. V lost 3 bases to trimming and J lost 8 bases, with 5 bases between them. Germline lookup yields CDR1 LGHDT and CDR2 YNNKEL (reference sequence). This CDR3 has 11 amino acids. The CDR3 reads CASSHADIQYF. The CDR3, as DNA: TGTGCCAGCAGCCATGCAGACATTCAGTACTTC.

The J gene is TRBJ2-2, the V gene TRBV7-3; 7 positions agree with TRBD1. V shed 4 bases, J shed 6 bases, and the junction held 5 bases outside the gene matches. The CDR3 has 14 amino acids. Germline loops: CDR1 SGHTA, CDR2 FQGTGA. The chain's CDR3 is CASSSQGGSGELFF. DNA for the CDR3: TGTGCCAGCAGCTCTCAAGGGGGCTCCGGGGAGCTGTTTTTT.

The chain couples TRBV5-1 to TRBJ1-2; TRBD1 matches at 7 bases. The V and J ends lost 4 bases and 7 bases, in that order; junction bases with no gene match: 10. Germline-derived CDR1 and CDR2 are SGHRS and YFSETQ. The CDR3 totals 14 residues. The CDR3 sequence is CASSLGGTDGGYTF. The CDR3 DNA follows: TGCGCCAGCAGCCTGGGGGGGACAGACGGTGGCTACACCTTC.

This clone was counted once. The V and J genes are TRBV18 and TRBJ1-5, with TRBD1 matching 7 bases. Trimming at V came to 5 bases and at J to 5 bases, leaving 3 bases not matched to a gene. The CDR3 loop spans 13 amino acids. CDR1 and CDR2 (germline): KGHSH, LQKENI. The CDR3 region has the DNA TGTGCCAGCTCAACCGACAGGGATCAGCCCCAGCATTTT. Protein: CASSTDRDQPQHF.

This chain uses TRBV6-5 with TRBJ2-1; maybe TRBD1 (5 bases). Trimming removed 7 bases from V and 8 bases from J, with 18 bases in between. Germline V gene lookup returns CDR1 MNHEY and CDR2 SVGAGI. This CDR3 spans 14 amino acids. The CDR3 DNA is TGTGCCAGCAAAAGGGGTGGTGATTTCCATGAGCAGTTCTTC. This codes for CASKRGGDFHEQFF.

The chain is built from TRBV6-5 and TRBJ1-6; D is possibly TRBD1 (6 bases). Germline CDR1 reads MNHEY; CDR2 reads SVGAGI. Trimming removed 0 bases at V and 7 bases at J, with 10 bases between. This CDR3 has 15 amino acids. CDR3 region: CASSYSRQDNSPLHF. The CDR3 DNA is TGTGCCAGCAGTTACTCGAGACAGGACAATTCACCCCTCCACTTT.

In this sample, this clone turned up once. This rearrangement joins TRBV10-2 to TRBJ2-7; D may be TRBD1 (5 bases). Germline CDR1 reads WSHSY; CDR2 reads SAAADI. Trimming removed 6 bases from V and 0 bases from J, with 15 bases in between. This CDR3 has 15 residues. In nucleotides, the CDR3 is TGCGCCAGCAGCGATCCTGGGGCAAGCTCCTACGAGCAGTACTTC. Residues: CASSDPGASSYEQYF.